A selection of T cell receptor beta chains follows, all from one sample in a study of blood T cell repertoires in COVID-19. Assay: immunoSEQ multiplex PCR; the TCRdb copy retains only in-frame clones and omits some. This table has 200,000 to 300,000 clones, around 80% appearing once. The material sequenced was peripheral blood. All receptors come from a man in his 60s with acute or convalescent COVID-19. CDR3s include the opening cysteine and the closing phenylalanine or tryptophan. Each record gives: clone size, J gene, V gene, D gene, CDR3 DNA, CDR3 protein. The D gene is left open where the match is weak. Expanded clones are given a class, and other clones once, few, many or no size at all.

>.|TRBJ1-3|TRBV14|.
TGTGCCAGCAGCCGTCAGACAGCCTCTGGAAACACCATATATTTT
CASSRQTASGNTIYF
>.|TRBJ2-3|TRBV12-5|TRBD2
TGTGCTAGTGGCACCGCGGGGGGCCCCACAGATACGCAGTATTTT
CASGTAGGPTDTQYF
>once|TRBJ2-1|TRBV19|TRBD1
TGTGCCAGTAGTCGAGGGGGCCTCGATGAGCAGTTCTTC
CASSRGGLDEQFF
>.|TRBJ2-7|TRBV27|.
TGTGCCAGCAGCCCTAGCACCGGGAGTTACACCTACGAGCAGTACTTC
CASSPSTGSYTYEQYF
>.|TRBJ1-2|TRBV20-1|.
TGCAGTGCTATTCGCGTGTATGGCTACACCTTC
CSAIRVYGYTF
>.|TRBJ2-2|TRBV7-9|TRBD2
TGTGCCAGCAGCTCCCCCCGGGGGGTCAGTCACACCGGGGAGCTGTTTTTT
CASSSPRGVSHTGELFF
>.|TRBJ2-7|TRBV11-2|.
TGTGCCAGCAGCGTGTTACGGGACACCTCCTACGAGCAGTACTTC
CASSVLRDTSYEQYF
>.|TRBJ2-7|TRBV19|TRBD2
TGTGCCAGTAGTAGACTAGCGGGAGGGCCGAGCTCCTACGAGCAGTACTTC
CASSRLAGGPSSYEQYF
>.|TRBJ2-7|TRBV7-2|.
TGTGCCAGCAGCTCCCTACTAGCCCCTAGTTACGAGCAGTACTTC
CASSSLLAPSYEQYF
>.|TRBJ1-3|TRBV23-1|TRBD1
TGCGCCAGCAGCCCTACGGGACAGGGGATTGGTAACACCATATATTTT
CASSPTGQGIGNTIYF
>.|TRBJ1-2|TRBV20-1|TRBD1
TGCAGTGCAACCGACAGGGATGGCTACACCTTC
CSATDRDGYTF
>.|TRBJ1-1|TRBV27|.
TGTGCCAGCAGACCCTGGACAGAAATGAACACTGAAGCTTTCTTT
CASRPWTEMNTEAFF
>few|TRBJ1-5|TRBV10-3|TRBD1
TGTGCCACCAGGACAGGGGACAATCAGCCCCAGCATTTT
CATRTGDNQPQHF
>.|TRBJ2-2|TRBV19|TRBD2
TGTGCCAGTAGTAGGTTAGCGGGAGGCCACACCGGGGAGCTGTTTTTT
CASSRLAGGHTGELFF
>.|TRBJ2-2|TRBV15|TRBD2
TGTGCCACCAGCAGAGTGGGTAGCGGGAGGTTCACCGGGGAGCTGTTTTTT
CATSRVGSGRFTGELFF
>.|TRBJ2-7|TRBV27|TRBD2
TGTGCCAGCAGTCCTAGGGGGCTTCTAGCGGGAGGCCCTAACCCTTTGTCCTACGAGCAGTACTTC
CASSPRGLLAGGPNPLSYEQYF
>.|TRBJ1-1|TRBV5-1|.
TGCGCCAGCAGCTTTTCTACAGGGCTGAACACTGAAGCTTTCTTT
CASSFSTGLNTEAFF
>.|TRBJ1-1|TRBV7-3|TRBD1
TGTGCCAGCAGCCGGAACAGGGGCGACACTGAAGCTTTCTTT
CASSRNRGDTEAFF
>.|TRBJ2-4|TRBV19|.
TGTGCCAGTAGTAGAGGGGGATTTAAAAACATTCAGTACTTC
CASSRGGFKNIQYF
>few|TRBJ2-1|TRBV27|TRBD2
TGTGCCAGCGGAAGGTTATCCCCCGCGGCGGGGGGGCCTGATGAGCAGTTCTTC
CASGRLSPAAGGPDEQFF
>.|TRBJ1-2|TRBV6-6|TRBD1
TGTGCCAGCAGTTTGACGAGACAGGGTGATGGCTACACCTTC
CASSLTRQGDGYTF
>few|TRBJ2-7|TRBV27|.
TGTGCCAGCAGTTTTAGATTTGGGAGGAGGGAGCAGTACTTC
CASSFRFGRREQYF
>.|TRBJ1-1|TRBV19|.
TGTGCCAGTAGTATTCTGACAAGGGGTGAAGCTTTCTTT
CASSILTRGEAFF
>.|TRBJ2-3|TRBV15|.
TGTGCCACCAGGGCACCCACCACAGATACGCAGTATTTT
CATRAPTTDTQYF
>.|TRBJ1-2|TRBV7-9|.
TGTGCCAGCAGCTTAGCGCGGACAGAGGTTAACTATGGCTACACCTTC
CASSLARTEVNYGYTF
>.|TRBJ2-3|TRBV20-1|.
TGCAGTGCTAGTTCCCCCCCGGGCACAGATACGCAGTATTTT
CSASSPPGTDTQYF
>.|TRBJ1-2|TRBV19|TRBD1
TGTGCCAGTAGTTTACAGGGGAGATTGAGTGGCTACACCTTC
CASSLQGRLSGYTF